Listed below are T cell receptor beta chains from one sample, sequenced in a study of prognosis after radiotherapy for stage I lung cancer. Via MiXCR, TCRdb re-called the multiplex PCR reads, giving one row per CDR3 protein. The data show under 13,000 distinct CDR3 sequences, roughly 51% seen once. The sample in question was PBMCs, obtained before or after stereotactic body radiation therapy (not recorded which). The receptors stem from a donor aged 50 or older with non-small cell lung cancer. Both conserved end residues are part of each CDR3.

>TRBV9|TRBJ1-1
CASSVAVGGVNTEAFF
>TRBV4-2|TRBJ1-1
CASSHAGTSNTEAFF
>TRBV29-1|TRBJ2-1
CSVDRVANEQFF
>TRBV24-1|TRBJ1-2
CATSDSVGGRLRDGYTF
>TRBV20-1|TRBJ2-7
CSASGGASSYEQYF
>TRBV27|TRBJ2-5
CASSPRTGAETQYF
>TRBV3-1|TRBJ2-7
CASSQGAGPYEQYF
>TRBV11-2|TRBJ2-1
CASSFYSGMWNEQFF
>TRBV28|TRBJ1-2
CASSRQTYYGYTF
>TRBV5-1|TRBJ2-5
CASSGGGPETQYF
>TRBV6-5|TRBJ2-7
CASSYAVGGTLYEQYF
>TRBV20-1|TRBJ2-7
CSARPDRGTREQYF
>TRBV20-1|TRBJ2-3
CSARRAGGHQDTQYF
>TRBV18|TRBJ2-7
CASSQGQQYEQYF
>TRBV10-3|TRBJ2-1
CAISRDVYNEQFF
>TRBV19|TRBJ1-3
CAARPTYSGNTIYF
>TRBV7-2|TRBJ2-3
CASSFFPTSTDTQYF
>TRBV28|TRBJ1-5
CASSLRQGYGQPQHF
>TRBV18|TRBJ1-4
CASSPYEGAGNEKLFF
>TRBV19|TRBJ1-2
CASIRQVSTGGYTF
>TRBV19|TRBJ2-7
CASSPLGKYYEQYF
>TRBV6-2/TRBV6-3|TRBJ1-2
CSSSTRQGGYGYTF
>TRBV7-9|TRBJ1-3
CASSLAQIHSGNTIYF
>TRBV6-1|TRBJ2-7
CASSPDTYEQYF
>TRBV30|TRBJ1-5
CAWGQGGQPQHF
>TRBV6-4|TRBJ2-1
CASSDRGLAGYNEQFF